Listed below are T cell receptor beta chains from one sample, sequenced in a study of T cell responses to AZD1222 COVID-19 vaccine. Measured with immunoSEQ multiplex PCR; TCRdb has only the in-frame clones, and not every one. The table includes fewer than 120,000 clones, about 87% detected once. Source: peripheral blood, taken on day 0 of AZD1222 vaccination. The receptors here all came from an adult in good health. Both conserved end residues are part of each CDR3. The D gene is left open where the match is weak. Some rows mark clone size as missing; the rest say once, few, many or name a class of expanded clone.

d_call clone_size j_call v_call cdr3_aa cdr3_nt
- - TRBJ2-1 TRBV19 CASSPQGPYNEQFF TGTGCCAGTAGCCCCCAGGGCCCCTACAATGAGCAGTTCTTC
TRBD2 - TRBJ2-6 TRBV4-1 CASSPTSGGAGANVLTF TGCGCCAGCAGCCCAACTAGCGGGGGGGCTGGGGCCAACGTCCTGACTTTC
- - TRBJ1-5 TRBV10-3 CATRIFSNQPQHF TGTGCCACGAGGATCTTTAGCAATCAGCCCCAGCATTTT
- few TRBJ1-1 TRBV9 CASSVARYTEAFF TGTGCCAGCAGCGTAGCCAGATACACTGAAGCTTTCTTT
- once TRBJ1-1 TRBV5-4 CASSLGGLNTEAFF TGTGCCAGCAGCTTGGGGGGCTTGAACACTGAAGCTTTCTTT
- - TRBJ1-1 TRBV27 CASSLGGQGKAFF TGTGCCAGCAGTCTAGGGGGGCAGGGGAAAGCTTTCTTT
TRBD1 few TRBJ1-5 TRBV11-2 CASSPQGQSNQPQHF TGTGCCAGCAGCCCACAGGGACAGAGCAATCAGCCCCAGCATTTT
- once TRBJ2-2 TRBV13 CASSSVGQGPTGELFF TGTGCCAGCAGCTCCGTTGGGCAGGGCCCCACCGGGGAGCTGTTTTTT
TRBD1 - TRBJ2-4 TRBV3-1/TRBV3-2 CASSKSGTGRAKNIQYF TGTGCCAGCAGCAAATCCGGGACAGGCCGAGCCAAAAACATTCAGTACTTC
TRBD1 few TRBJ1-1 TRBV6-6 CASTLKQGVGTEAFF TGTGCCAGCACTCTGAAACAGGGGGTTGGTACTGAAGCTTTCTTT
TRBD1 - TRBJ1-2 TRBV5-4 CASSLAADRAFGYTF TGTGCCAGCAGCTTGGCCGCGGACAGGGCGTTTGGCTACACCTTC
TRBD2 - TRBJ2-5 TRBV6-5 CASSFAGRGETQYF TGTGCCAGCAGTTTTGCCGGGAGGGGGGAGACCCAGTACTTC
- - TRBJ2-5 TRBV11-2 CASSSPGVRSPSETQYF TGTGCCAGCAGCTCGCCGGGGGTCAGGTCCCCAAGCGAGACCCAGTACTTC
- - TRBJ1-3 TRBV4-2 CASSQERQGNTIYF TGTGCCAGCAGCCAAGAAAGACAGGGAAACACCATATATTTT
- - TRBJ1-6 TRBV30 CAWSGIGRDSPLHF TGTGCCTGGAGCGGGATTGGGAGGGATTCACCCCTCCACTTT
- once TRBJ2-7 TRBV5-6 CASSNSQVSYEQYF TGTGCCAGCAGCAACTCGCAGGTATCCTACGAGCAGTACTTC